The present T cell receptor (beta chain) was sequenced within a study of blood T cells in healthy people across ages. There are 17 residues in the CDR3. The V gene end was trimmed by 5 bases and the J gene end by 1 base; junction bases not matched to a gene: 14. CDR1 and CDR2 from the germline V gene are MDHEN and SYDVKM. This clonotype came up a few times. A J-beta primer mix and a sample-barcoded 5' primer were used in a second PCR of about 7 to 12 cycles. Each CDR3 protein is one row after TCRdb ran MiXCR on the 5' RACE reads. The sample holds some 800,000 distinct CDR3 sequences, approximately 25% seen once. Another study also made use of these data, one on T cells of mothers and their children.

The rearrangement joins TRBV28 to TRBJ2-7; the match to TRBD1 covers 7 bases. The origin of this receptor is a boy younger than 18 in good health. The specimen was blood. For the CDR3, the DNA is TGTGCCAGCAGTCTTTCCGGGCTCCGGGACAGTTCCTACGAGCAGTACTTC. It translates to CASSLSGLRDSSYEQYF.